This T cell receptor (beta chain) was retrieved from a study of Tregs in tolerant kidney transplant recipients. Whole-study findings and limits: Biological reproducibility was not directly addressed in this study.

Mixed chimerism was transient after nonmyeloablative marrow transplants from related graft donors. Unstimulated regulatory T cells (CD4+CD25+CD127-), CD4+CD25- non-regulatory cells, CD4 and CD8 cells were FACS-sorted from thawed PBMCs. Germline CDR1 reads SGHDN; CDR2 reads FVKESK. J lost 7 bases, V lost 2 bases, and 10 bases had no gene match. The CDR3 sequence is 15 residues long. Concerning this clone: The antigen is undetermined.

Sequencing was performed with immunoSEQ multiplex PCR; in TCRdb, only in-frame clones are kept and a portion is missing. The data hold tens of thousands of clones, with around nine tenths observed a single time. Sequencing was performed on CD4+ T cells from blood (PBMCs), taken 24 months after the transplant. This sequence joins TRBV14 and TRBJ2-7; 8 positions agree with TRBD1. The sequence was obtained from a human patient who received a combined kidney and bone marrow transplant. Among the T cells, some may be from the graft donor. The CDR3 is CASSQLDRDLGEQYF. The CDR3 nucleotides read TGTGCCAGCAGCCAATTGGACAGGGACCTCGGGGAGCAGTACTTC.